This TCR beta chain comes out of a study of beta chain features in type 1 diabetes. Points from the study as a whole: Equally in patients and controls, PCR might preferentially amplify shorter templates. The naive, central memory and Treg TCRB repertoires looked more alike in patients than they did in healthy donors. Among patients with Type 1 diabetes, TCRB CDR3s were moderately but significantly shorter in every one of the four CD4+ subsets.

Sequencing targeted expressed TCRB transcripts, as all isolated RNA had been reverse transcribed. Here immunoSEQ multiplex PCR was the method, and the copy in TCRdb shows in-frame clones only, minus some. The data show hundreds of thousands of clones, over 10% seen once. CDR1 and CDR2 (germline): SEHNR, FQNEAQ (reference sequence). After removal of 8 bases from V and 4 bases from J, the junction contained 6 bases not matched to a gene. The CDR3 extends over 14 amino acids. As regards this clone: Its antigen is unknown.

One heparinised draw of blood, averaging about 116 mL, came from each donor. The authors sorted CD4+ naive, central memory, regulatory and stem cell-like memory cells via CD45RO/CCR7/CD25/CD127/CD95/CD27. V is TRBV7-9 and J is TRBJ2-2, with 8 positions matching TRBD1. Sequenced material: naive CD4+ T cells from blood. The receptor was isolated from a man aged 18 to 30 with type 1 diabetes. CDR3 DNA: TGTGCCAGCCGGACAGGGTTACCCACCGGGGAGCTGTTTTTT. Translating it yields CASRTGLPTGELFF.